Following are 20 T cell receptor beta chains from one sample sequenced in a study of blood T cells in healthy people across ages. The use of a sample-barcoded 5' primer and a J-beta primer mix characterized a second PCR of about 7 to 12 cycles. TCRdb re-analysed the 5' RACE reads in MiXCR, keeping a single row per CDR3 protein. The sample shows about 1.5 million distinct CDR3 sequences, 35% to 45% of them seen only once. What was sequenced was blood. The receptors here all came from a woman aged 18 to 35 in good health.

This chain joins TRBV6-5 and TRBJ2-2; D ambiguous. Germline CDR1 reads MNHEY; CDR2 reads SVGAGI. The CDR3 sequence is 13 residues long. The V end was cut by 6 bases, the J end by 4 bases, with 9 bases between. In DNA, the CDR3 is TGTGCCAGCAGGGCCTTACGCACCGGGGAGCTGTTTTTT. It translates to CASRALRTGELFF.

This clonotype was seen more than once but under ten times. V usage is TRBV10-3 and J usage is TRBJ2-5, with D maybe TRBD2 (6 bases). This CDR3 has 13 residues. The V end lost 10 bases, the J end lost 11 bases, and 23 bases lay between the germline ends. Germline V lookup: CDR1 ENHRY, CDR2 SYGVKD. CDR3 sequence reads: CATLGEVDNEQYF. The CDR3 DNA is TGTGCCACCTTGGGGGAGGTGGACAATGAGCAGTACTTC.

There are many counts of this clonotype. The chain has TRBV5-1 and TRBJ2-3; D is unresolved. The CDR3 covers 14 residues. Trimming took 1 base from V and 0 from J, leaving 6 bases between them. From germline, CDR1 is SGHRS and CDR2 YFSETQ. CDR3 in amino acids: CASSLSTSTDTQYF. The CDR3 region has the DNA TGCGCCAGCAGCTTGAGTACTAGCACAGATACGCAGTATTTT. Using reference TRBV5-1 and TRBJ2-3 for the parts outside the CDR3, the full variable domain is KAGVTQTPRYLIKTRGQQVTLSCSPISGHRSVSWYQQTPGQGLQFLFEYFSETQRNKGNFPGRFSGRQFSNSRSEMNVSTLELGDSALYLCASSLSTSTDTQYFGPGTRLTVL.

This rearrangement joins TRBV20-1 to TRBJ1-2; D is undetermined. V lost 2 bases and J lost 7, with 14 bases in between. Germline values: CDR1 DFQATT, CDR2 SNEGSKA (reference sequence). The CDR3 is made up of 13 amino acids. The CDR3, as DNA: TGCAGTGCTAGACCCGGGATATTGGGTGGCTACACCTTC. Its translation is CSARPGILGGYTF.

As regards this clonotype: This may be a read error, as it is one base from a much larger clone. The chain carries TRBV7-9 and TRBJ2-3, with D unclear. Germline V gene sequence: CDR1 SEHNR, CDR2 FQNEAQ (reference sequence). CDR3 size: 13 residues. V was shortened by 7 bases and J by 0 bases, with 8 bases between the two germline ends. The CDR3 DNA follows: TGTGCCAGCACCCTGGACAGCACAGATACGCAGTATTTT. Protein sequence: CASTLDSTDTQYF.

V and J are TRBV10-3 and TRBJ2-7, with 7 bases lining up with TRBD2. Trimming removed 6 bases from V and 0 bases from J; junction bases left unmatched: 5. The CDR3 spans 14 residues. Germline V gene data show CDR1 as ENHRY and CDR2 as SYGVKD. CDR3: CAIRIAGSSYEQYF. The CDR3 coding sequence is TGTGCCATCAGAATAGCGGGTAGCTCCTACGAGCAGTACTTC.

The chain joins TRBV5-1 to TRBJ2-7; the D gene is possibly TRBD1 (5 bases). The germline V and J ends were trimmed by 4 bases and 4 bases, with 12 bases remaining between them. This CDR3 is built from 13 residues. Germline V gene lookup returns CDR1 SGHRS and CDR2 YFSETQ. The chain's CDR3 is CASSVVKGYEQYF. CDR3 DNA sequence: TGCGCCAGCAGCGTGGTTAAGGGGTACGAGCAGTACTTC. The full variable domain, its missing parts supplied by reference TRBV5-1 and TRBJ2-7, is KAGVTQTPRYLIKTRGQQVTLSCSPISGHRSVSWYQQTPGQGLQFLFEYFSETQRNKGNFPGRFSGRQFSNSRSEMNVSTLELGDSALYLCASSVVKGYEQYFGPGTRLTVT.

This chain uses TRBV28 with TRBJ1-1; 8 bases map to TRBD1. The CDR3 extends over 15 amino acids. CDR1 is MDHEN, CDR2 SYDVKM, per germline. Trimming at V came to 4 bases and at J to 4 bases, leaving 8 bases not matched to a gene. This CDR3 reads CASSSTGEGGTEAFF. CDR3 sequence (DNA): TGTGCCAGCAGTTCGACAGGGGAAGGGGGCACTGAAGCTTTCTTT.

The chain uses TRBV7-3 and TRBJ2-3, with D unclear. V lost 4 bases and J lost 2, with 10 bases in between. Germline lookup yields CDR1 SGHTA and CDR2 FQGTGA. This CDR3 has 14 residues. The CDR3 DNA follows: TGTGCCAGCAGCTCTGACCTGCACACAGATACGCAGTATTTT. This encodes CASSSDLHTDTQYF.

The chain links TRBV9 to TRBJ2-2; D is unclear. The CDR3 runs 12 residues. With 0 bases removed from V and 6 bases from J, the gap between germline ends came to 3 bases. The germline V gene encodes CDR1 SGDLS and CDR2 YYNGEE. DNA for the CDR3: TGTGCCAGCAGCGTAGATGCCGGGGAGCTGTTTTTT. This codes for CASSVDAGELFF. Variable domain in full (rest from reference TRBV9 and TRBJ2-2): DSGVTQTPKHLITATGQRVTLRCSPRSGDLSVYWYQQSLDQGLQFLIQYYNGEERAKGNILERFSAQQFPDLHSELNLSSLELGDSALYFCASSVDAGELFFGEGSRLTVL.

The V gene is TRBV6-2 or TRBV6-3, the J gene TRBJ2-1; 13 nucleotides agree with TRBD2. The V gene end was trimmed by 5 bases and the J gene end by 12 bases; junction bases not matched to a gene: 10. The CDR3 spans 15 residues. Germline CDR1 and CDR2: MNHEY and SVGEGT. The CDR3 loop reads CASSATGTSGVGQFF. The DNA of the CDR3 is TGTGCCAGCAGTGCAACCGGGACTAGCGGGGTAGGGCAGTTCTTC.

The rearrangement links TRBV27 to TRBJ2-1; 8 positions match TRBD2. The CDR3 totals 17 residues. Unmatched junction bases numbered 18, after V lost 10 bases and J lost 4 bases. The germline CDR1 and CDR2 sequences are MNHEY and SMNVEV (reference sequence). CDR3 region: CATKFRRAGAQYNEQFF. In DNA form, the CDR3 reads TGTGCCACCAAGTTCCGACGAGCGGGAGCGCAGTACAATGAGCAGTTCTTC.

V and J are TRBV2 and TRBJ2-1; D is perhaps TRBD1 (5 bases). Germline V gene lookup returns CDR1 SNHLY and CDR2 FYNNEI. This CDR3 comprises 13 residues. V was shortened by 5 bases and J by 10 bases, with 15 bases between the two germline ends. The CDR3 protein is CASSQGILYEQFF. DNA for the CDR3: TGTGCCAGCAGTCAGGGAATACTCTACGAGCAGTTCTTC.

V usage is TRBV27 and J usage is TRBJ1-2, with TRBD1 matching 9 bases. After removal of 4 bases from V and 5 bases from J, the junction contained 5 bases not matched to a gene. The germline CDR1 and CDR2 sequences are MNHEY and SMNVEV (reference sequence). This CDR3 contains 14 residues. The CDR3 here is CASSSDRGSYGYTF. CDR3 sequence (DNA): TGTGCCAGCAGTTCAGACAGGGGGTCTTATGGCTACACCTTC.

The CDR3, as DNA: TGTGCCAGCAGCTTAGGTGTAGCCACCTACAATGAGCAGTTCTTC. This sequence encodes CASSLGVATYNEQFF. The chain couples TRBV7-9 to TRBJ2-1; D is unresolved. Trimming left V 1 base short and J 2 bases short, with 9 bases between. Germline CDR1 is SEHNR and CDR2 is FQNEAQ (reference sequence). This CDR3 contains 15 residues.

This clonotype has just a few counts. The CDR3 sequence: CATSRVVYSYNEQFF. CDR3 nucleotides: TGTGCCACCAGCAGAGTGGTGTACTCCTACAATGAGCAGTTCTTC. This chain joins TRBV15 and TRBJ2-1; D not certain. The CDR3 is made up of 15 amino acids. Germline-derived CDR1 and CDR2 are LNHNV and YYDKDF (reference sequence). The V end was cut by 1 base, the J end by 0 bases, with 7 bases between.

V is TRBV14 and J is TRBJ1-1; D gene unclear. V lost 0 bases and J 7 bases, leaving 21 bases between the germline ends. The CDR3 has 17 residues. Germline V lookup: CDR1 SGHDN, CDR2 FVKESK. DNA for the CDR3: TGTGCCAGCAGCCAAGATCCCCAGTGGAGGGTAGAAAATGAAGCTTTCTTT. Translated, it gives CASSQDPQWRVENEAFF.

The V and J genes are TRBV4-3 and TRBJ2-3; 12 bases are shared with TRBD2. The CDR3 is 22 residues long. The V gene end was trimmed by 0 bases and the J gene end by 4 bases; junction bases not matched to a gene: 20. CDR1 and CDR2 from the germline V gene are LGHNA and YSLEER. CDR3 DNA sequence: TGCGCCAGCAGCCAAGATTTCCTTTTCTCTCTTCGGACTAGCGGGGCTCCAGATACGCAGTATTTT. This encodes CASSQDFLFSLRTSGAPDTQYF.

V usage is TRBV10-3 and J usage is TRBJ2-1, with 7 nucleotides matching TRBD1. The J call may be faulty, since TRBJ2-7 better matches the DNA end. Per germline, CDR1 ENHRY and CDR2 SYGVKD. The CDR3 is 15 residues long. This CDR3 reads CAISEDRVSYNEQYF. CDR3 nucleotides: TGTGCCATCAGTGAAGACAGGGTATCCTACAATGAGCAGTACTTC.

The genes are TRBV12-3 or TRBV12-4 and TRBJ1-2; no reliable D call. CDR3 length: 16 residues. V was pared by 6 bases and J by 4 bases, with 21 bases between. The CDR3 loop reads CASSPTGVFLIYGYTF. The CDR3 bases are TGTGCCAGCAGCCCAACGGGTGTATTTCTTATCTATGGCTACACCTTC.